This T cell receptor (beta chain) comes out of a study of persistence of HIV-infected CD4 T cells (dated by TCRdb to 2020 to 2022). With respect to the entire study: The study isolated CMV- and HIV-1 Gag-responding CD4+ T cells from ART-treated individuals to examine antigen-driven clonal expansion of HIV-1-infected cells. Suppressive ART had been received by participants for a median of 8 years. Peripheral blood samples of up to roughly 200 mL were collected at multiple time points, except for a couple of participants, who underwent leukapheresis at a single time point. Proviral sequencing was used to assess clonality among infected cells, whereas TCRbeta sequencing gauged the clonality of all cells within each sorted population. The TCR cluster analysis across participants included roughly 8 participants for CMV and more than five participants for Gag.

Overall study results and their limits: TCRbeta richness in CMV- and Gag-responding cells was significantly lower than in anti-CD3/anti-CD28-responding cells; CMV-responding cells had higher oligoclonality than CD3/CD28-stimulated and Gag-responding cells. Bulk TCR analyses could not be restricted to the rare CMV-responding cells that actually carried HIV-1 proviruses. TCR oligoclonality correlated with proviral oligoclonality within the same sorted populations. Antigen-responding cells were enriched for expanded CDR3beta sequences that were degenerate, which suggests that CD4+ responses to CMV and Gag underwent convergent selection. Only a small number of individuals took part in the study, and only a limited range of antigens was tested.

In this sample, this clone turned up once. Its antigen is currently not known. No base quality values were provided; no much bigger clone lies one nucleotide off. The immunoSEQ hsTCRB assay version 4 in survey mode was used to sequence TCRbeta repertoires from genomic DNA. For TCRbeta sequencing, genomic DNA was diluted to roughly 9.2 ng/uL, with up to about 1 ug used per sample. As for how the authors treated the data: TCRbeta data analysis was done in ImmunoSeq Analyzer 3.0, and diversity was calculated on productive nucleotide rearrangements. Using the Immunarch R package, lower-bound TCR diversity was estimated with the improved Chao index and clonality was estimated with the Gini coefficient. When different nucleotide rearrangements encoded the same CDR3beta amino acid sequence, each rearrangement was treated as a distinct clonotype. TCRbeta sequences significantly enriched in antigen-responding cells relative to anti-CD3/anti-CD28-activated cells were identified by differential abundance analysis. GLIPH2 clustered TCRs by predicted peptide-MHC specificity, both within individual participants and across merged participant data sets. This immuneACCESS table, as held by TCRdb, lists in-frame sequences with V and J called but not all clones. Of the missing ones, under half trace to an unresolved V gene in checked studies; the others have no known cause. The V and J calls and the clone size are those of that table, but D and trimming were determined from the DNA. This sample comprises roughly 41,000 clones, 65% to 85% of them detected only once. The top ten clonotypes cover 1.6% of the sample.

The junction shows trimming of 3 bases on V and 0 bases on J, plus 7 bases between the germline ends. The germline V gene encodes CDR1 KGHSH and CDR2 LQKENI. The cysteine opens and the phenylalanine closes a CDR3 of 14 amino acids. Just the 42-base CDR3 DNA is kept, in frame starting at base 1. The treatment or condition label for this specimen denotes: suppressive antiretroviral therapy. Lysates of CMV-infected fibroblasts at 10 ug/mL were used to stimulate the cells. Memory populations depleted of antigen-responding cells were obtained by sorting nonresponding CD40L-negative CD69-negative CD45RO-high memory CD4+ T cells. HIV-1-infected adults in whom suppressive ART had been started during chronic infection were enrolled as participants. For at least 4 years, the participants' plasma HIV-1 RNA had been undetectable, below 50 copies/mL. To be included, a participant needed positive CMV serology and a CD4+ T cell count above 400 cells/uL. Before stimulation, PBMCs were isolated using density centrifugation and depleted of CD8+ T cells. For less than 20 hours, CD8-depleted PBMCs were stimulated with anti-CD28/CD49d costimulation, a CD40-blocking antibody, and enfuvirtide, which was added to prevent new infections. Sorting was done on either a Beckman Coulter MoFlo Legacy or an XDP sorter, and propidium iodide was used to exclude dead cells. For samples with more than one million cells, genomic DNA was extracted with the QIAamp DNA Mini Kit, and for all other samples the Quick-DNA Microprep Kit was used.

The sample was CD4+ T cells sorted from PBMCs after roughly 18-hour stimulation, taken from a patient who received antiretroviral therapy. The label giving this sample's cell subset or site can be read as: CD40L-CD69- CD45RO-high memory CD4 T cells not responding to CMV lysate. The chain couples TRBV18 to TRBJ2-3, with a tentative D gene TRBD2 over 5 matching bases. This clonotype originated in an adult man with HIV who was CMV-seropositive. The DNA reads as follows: TGTGCCAGCTCACCGGGGAGAAGCACAGATACGCAGTATTTT. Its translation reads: CASSPGRSTDTQYF.